The present T cell receptor beta chain was sequenced within a study of Graves' ophthalmopathy and Graves' hyperthyroidism. This CDR3 spans 14 amino acids. The germline gives CDR1 MNHNY, CDR2 SVGAGI (reference sequence). The V and J ends lost 6 bases and 2 bases respectively, with 11 bases between them. Hyperthyroidism patients, all newly diagnosed, had under 2 months' duration and ages of 18 to 65. None of the included patients had other autoimmune diseases, uncontrolled infections, pregnancy or lactation, as these led to exclusion. Diagnoses were established from clinical symptoms, serum thyroxine, TRAb, thyroid ultrasound and orbital computed tomography. Using RNA transcripts, the TCR beta CDR3 regions were amplified. RT-PCR in the first round used HTBI primers; a second-round multiplex PCR followed. A single record per CDR3 protein comes from TCRdb applying MiXCR to the multiplex PCR reads. In the table there are over a million distinct CDR3 sequences, less than 45% of which are singletons.

This clonotype occurred many times. Sequenced material: peripheral blood or thyroid tissue (not recorded which). The receptor was derived from an adult man with Graves' hyperthyroidism. This chain connects TRBV6-6 to TRBJ1-5; tentatively, D is TRBD1 (6 bases). The CDR3 bases are TGTGCCAGCAGACCCCGACAGGGCAATCAGCCCCAGCATTTT. It specifies CASRPRQGNQPQHF.